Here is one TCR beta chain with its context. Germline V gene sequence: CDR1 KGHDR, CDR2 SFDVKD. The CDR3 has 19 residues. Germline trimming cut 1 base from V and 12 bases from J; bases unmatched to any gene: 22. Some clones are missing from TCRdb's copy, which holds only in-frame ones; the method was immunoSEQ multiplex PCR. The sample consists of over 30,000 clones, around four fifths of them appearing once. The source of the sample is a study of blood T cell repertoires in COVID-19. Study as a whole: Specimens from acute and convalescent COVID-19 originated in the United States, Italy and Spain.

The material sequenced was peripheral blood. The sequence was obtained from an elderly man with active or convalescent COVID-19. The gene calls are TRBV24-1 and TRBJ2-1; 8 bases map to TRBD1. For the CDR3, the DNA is TGTGCCACCAGTGATTTTGATAACAGTGGGTACAGGGGGAATATGGGGCAGTTCTTC. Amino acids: CATSDFDNSGYRGNMGQFF.